Sequencing of this T cell receptor (beta chain) was carried out in a study of identical twins. This CDR3 has 14 amino acids. V lost 7 bases and J lost 9; bases outside the gene matches: 7. Germline CDR1 LNHDA, CDR2 SQIVND (reference sequence). cDNA carried unique molecular identifiers, and a universal primer site was added by template switching. TCRdb redid the calling of the 5' RACE reads with MiXCR, one entry per CDR3 protein. The sample shows 200,000 to 250,000 distinct CDR3 sequences, 5.5% to 7.5% of them seen only once. In addition, the sample was reused for a study of T cells expressing NK-cell markers.

The chain recombines TRBV19 with TRBJ2-1; TRBD2 agrees at 12 bases. Sequencing was done on a sample of CD8+ T cells sorted from blood. The TCR was taken from a woman under 30 in good health. The CDR3: CASTPTSGSGEQFF. Here the CDR3 DNA reads TGTGCCAGTACCCCGACTAGCGGGAGCGGTGAGCAGTTCTTC.